This T cell receptor (beta chain) was identified during a study of tumor-infiltrating lymphocytes in oesophageal squamous cell carcinoma. TCRdb redid the calling of the PCR reads with MiXCR, one entry per CDR3 protein. Here the sample spans 15,000 to 20,000 distinct CDR3 sequences, 44% being singletons. This clonotype has only one observation. An end of the junction does not agree with germline; a read error may underlie this. This CDR3 is built from 14 residues. Germline values: CDR1 SGHVS, CDR2 FQNEAQ. The gene calls are TRBV7-8 and TRBJ1-6, with 10 bases lining up with TRBD1. This clonotype originated in a female donor with esophageal squamous cell carcinoma. The specimen was blood. The CDR3 here is CASSNRQGAYEQYF. CDR3 DNA sequence: TGTGCCAGCAGCAACAGACAGGGGGCCTACGAGCAGTACTTT.